The source of this T cell receptor beta chain is a study of blood T cell repertoires in COVID-19. Germline V gene data show CDR1 as LGHNA and CDR2 as YSLEER. Trimming left V 0 bases short and J 6 bases short, with 7 bases between. The CDR3 covers 13 residues. The authors' processing: For nucleated cells, counts were estimated from reference gene primer amplification. Libraries were prepared by immunoSEQ multiplex PCR; TCRdb keeps only in-frame clonotypes and omits some of them. The V and J calls and clone size come from that table; D and trimming were worked out from the DNA. The sample has about 180,000 clones; about nine tenths are singletons.

The TCR was taken from a man between 18 and 35 years old who had recovered from COVID-19. Sequencing was performed on peripheral blood. V gene TRBV4-3 combines with J gene TRBJ2-3; weak D call: TRBD2 (5 bases). The CDR3 DNA follows: TGCGCCAGCAGCCAAGAAACGGGGGATACGCAGTATTTT. It translates to CASSQETGDTQYF.